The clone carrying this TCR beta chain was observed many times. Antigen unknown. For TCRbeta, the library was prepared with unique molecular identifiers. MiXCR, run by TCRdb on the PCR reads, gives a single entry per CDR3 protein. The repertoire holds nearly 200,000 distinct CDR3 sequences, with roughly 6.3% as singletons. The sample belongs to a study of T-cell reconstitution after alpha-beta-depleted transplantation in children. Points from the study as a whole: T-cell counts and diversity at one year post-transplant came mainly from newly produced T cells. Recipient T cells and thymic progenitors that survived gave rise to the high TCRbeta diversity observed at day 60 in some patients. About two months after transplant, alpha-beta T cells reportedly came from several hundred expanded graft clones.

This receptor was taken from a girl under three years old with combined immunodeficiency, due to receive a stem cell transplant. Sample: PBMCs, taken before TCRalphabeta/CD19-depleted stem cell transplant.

The CDR3 reads CASSFEAYEQYF. Here the CDR3 DNA reads TGTGCCAGCAGCTTTGAAGCCTACGAGCAGTACTTC. This sequence joins TRBV13 and TRBJ2-7; no clear D. Germline CDR1 and CDR2: PRHDT and FYEKMQ (reference sequence). With 3 bases removed from V and 2 bases from J, the gap between germline ends came to 5 bases. The CDR3 extends over 12 amino acids.